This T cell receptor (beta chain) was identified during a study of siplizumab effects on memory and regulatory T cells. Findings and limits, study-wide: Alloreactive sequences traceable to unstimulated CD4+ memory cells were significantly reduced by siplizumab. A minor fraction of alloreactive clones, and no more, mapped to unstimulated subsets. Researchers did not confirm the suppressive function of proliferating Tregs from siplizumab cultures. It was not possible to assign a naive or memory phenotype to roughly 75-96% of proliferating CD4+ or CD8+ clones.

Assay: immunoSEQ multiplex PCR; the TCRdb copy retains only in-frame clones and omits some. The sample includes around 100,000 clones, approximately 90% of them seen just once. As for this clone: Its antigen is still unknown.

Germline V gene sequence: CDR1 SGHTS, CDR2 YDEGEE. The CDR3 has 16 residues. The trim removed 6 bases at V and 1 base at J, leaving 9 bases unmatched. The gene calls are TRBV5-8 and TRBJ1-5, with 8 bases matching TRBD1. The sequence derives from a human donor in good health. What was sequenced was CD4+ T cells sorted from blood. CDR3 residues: CASIKFGTGSNQPQHF. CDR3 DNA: TGTGCCAGCATCAAATTCGGGACAGGCAGCAATCAGCCCCAGCATTTT.